The 3 T cell receptor beta chains below come from one sample, sequenced in a study of blood T cell repertoires in COVID-19. Assay: immunoSEQ multiplex PCR; the TCRdb copy retains only in-frame clones and omits some. The sample includes around 65,000 clones, about 81% of them seen just once. Input material: peripheral blood. These receptors came from an older man with acute or convalescent COVID-19.

The chain uses TRBV10-3 and TRBJ1-1; 11 nucleotides align to TRBD1. The CDR3 totals 15 residues. Per germline, CDR1 ENHRY and CDR2 SYGVKD. With V trimmed by 7 bases and J by 4 bases, 8 bases remained unmatched. This CDR3 is CAINPGTGGSTEAFF. As DNA, the CDR3 is TGTGCCATCAACCCCGGGACAGGGGGGAGCACTGAAGCTTTCTTT.

V gene TRBV2 combines with J gene TRBJ2-3; 8 nucleotides align to TRBD1. Germline V gives CDR1 SNHLY, CDR2 FYNNEI. This CDR3 comprises 12 residues. Losses at the gene ends were 11 bases for V and 3 bases for J; bases not matched to a gene: 4. The CDR3 coding sequence is TGTGCCTTCGGACAGGGAACAGATACGCAGTATTTT. Translation: CAFGQGTDTQYF.

This clone was picked up a small number of times. The genes are TRBV29-1 and TRBJ2-3, with a tentative D call TRBD1 (5 bases). The CDR3 is made up of 12 amino acids. Germline assignment: CDR1 SQVTM and CDR2 ANQGSEA. V was clipped by 4 bases and J by 3 bases, with 8 bases between them. In DNA, the CDR3 is TGCAGCGTTGGACAGAATACAGATACGCAGTATTTT. As protein: CSVGQNTDTQYF.